This record concerns one T cell receptor beta chain sequence. In the source study's methods: By means of reference gene primer amplification, nucleated cell counts were estimated. Sequenced by immunoSEQ multiplex PCR; TCRdb stores in-frame clones only, minus some. For V, J and clone size, that table is used; D and trimming come from the DNA. This repertoire shows some 130,000 clones, about 90% found once; its top ten account for about 2.5%. The sample is drawn from a study of blood T cell repertoires in COVID-19. About the study: Collection of acute and convalescent COVID-19 samples took place in the United States, Italy and Spain.

The CDR3 contains 15 residues. J gave up 8 bases and V 5 bases, and 10 bases lay outside the gene matches. In germline, CDR1 is SEHNR, CDR2 FQNEAQ (reference sequence). Sequenced material: peripheral blood. V and J are TRBV7-9 and TRBJ2-1; 9 positions agree with TRBD1. The clonotype comes from a man aged 45-65 years with active COVID-19. The CDR3 loop is CASSPQTGGQDEQFF. The CDR3 DNA is TGTGCCAGCAGCCCCCAGACAGGGGGTCAGGATGAGCAGTTCTTC.